The source of this T cell receptor (beta chain) is a study of blood T cells in healthy people across ages. Across the whole study: Template switching captured about one barcoded beta molecule per two T cells.

Remarks on this clonotype: As yet, its antigen is unknown. At one boundary the junction diverges from the germline segment, which might be a read error.

Aged about 6 to 100, donors were systemically healthy Caucasians from Russia. The CDR3 sequence is 14 residues long. Germline V CDR1 and CDR2: SGHRS, YFSETQ. A second PCR of 7 to 11 cycles used a sample-barcoded 5' primer and a J-beta primer mix. Each cDNA was tagged by a template-switch adaptor containing 12 random nucleotides. TCRdb re-called the 5' RACE reads with MiXCR, one entry per CDR3 protein. Of about 1.6 million distinct CDR3 sequences listed, 34% are singletons. Study results and limitations: Significant beta diversity loss was already apparent by age about 39, declining roughly linearly.

The genes are TRBV5-1 and TRBJ1-1; 9 bases are a match to TRBD1. The sample comprised blood. The receptor was isolated from a woman in her thirties in good health. CDR3 bases: TGCGCTAGCAGCTTGCGGACAGGGGACCCTGAAGCTTTCTTT. This gives the protein CASSLRTGDPEAFF. Together with reference TRBV5-1 and TRBJ1-1, the CDR3 gives the full variable domain: KAGVTQTPRYLIKTRGQQVTLSCSPISGHRSVSWYQQTPGQGLQFLFEYFSETQRNKGNFPGRFSGRQFSNSRSEMNVSTLELGDSALYLCASSLRTGDPEAFFGQGTRLTVV.